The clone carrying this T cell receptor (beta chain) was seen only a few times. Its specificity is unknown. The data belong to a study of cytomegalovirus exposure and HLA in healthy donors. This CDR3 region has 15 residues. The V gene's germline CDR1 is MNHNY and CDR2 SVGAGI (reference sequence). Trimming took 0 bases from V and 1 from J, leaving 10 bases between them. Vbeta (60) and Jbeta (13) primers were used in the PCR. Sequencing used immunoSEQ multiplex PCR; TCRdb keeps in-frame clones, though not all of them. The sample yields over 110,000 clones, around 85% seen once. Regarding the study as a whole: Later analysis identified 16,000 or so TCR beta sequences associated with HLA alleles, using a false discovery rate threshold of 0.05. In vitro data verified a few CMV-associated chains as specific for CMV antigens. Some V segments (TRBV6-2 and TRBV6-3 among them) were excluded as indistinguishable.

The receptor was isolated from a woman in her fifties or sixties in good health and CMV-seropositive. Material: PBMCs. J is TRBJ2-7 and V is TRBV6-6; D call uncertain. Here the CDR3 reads CASSYSSLGSYEQYF. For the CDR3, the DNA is TGTGCCAGCAGTTACTCGAGTCTTGGTTCCTACGAGCAGTACTTC.